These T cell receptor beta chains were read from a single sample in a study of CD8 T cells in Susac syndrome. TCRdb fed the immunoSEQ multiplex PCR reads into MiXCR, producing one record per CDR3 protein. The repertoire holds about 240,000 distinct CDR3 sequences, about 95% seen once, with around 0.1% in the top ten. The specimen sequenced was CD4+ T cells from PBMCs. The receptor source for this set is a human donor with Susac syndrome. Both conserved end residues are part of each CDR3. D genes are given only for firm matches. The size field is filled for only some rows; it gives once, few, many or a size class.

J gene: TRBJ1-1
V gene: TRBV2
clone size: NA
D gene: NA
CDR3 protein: CASSADPHAGAEAFF
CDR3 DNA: TGTGCCAGCAGTGCAGACCCTCACGCCGGGGCTGAAGCTTTCTTT

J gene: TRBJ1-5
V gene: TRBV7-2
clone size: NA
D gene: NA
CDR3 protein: CASSLGVRNNQPQHF
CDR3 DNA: TGTGCCAGCAGCTTAGGGGTACGGAACAATCAGCCCCAGCATTTT

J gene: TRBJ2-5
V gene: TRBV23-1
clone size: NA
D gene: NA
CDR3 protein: CASSQPPRPLMQTQYF
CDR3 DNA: TGCGCCAGCAGTCAACCCCCACGCCCCCTAATGCAGACCCAGTACTTC

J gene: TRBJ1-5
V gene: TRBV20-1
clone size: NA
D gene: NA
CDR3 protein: CSASQPQQPQHF
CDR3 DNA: TGCAGTGCGTCCCAACCTCAGCAGCCCCAGCATTTT

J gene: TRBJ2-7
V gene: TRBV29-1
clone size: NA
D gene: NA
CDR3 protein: CSAGSRGSYEQYF
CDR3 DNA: TGCAGCGCCGGATCAAGGGGGTCCTACGAGCAGTACTTC

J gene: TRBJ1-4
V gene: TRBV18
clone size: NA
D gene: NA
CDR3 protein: CASSLNRATNEKLFF
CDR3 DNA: TGTGCCAGCTCGCTAAACAGGGCTACTAATGAAAAACTGTTTTTT

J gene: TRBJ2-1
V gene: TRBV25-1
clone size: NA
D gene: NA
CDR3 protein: CASRESVSYEQFF
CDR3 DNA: TGTGCCAGCAGGGAATCAGTGAGTTATGAGCAGTTCTTC

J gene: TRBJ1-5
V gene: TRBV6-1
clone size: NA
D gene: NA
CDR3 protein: CASSDVTLGNQPQHF
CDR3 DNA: TGTGCCAGCAGTGATGTCACTCTGGGCAATCAGCCCCAGCATTTT

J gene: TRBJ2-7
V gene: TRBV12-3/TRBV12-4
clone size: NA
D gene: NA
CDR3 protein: CASTKMFADNYEQYF
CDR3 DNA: TGTGCCAGCACAAAAATGTTCGCAGATAACTACGAGCAGTACTTC

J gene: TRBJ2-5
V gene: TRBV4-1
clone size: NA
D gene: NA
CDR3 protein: CASSQNPREIKETQYF
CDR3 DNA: TGCGCCAGCAGCCAGAATCCGCGCGAAATAAAAGAGACCCAGTACTTC

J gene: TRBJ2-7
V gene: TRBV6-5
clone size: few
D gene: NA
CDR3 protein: CASSQAREQYF
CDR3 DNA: TGTGCCAGCAGTCAGGCGCGCGAGCAGTACTTC

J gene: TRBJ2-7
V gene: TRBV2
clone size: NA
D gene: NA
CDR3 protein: CASSWYEQYF
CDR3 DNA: TGTGCCAGCAGTTGGTACGAGCAGTACTTC

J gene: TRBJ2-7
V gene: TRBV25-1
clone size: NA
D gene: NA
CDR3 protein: CASSESTGRSYEQYF
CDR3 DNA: TGTGCCAGCAGTGAATCGACCGGCAGGAGCTACGAGCAGTACTTC

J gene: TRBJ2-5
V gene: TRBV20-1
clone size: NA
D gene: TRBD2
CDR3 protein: CSGTSGSFETQYF
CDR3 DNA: TGCAGTGGGACTAGCGGGAGTTTTGAGACCCAGTACTTC

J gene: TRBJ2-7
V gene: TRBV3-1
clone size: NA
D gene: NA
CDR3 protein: CASSLYSGTYEQYF
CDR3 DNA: TGTGCCAGCAGCCTTTACAGTGGGACCTACGAGCAGTACTTC

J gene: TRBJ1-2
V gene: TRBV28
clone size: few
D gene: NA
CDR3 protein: CASSGSYGYTF
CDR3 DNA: TGTGCCAGCTCGGGTAGCTATGGCTACACCTTC

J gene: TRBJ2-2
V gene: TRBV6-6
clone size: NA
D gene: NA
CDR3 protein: CASSPARELFF
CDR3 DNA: TGTGCCAGCAGCCCCGCTCGGGAGCTGTTTTTT

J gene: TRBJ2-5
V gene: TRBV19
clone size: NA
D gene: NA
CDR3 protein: CASSISLKGGETQYF
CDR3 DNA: TGTGCCAGTAGCATAAGTTTAAAGGGTGGAGAGACCCAGTACTTC

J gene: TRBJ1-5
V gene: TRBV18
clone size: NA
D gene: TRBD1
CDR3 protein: CASSQLPGQGSNQPQHF
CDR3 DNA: TGTGCCAGCTCCCAATTACCGGGACAGGGGAGCAATCAGCCCCAGCATTTT

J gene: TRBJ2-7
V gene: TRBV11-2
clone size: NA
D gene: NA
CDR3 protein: CASRATAATKPYEQYF
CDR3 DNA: TGTGCCAGCAGGGCGACCGCGGCTACCAAACCCTACGAGCAGTACTTC

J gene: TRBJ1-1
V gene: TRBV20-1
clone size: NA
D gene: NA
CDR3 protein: CSASPPTVGTEAFF
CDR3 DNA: TGCAGTGCTAGTCCCCCGACGGTGGGGACTGAAGCTTTCTTT

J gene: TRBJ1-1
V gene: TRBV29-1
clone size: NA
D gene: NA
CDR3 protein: CSVAVYRVEATEAFF
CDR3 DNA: TGCAGCGTGGCGGTTTATAGGGTTGAGGCTACTGAAGCTTTCTTT

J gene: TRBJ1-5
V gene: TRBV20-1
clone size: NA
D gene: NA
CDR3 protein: CSARESGNQPQHF
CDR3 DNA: TGCAGTGCTAGAGAATCGGGCAATCAGCCCCAGCATTTT

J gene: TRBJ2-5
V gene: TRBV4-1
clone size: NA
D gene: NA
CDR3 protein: CASRLSGATQETQYF
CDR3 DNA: TGCGCCAGCAGACTTTCGGGGGCGACACAAGAGACCCAGTACTTC

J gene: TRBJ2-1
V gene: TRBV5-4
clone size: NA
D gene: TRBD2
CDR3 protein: CASSPSGSRYNEQFF
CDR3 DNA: TGTGCCAGCAGCCCGAGCGGGAGCCGTTACAATGAGCAGTTCTTC

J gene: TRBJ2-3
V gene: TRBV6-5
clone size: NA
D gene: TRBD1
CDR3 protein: CASSTGVSTDTQYF
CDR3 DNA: TGTGCCAGCAGTACAGGGGTCAGCACAGATACGCAGTATTTT

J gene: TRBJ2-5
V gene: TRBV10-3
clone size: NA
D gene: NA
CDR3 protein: CAIIGERETQYF
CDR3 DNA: TGTGCCATCATCGGGGAACGAGAGACCCAGTACTTC

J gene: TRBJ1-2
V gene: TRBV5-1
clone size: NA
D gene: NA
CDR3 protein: CASSLDNNYGYTF
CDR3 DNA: TGCGCCAGCAGCTTGGACAATAACTATGGCTACACCTTC

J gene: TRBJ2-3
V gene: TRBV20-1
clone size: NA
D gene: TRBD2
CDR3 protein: CSAFTLAGDRDTQYF
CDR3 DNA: TGCAGTGCCTTCACTTTAGCGGGAGACCGTGATACGCAGTATTTT

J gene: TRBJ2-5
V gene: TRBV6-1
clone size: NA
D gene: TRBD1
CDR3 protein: CASSEVGTGQGWETQYF
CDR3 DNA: TGTGCCAGCAGTGAAGTAGGGACGGGACAGGGGTGGGAGACCCAGTACTTC

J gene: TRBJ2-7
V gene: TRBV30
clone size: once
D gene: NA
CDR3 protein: CASPLGAGFSYEQYF
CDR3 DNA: TGTGCCTCCCCCCTGGGGGCGGGATTCTCCTACGAGCAGTACTTC

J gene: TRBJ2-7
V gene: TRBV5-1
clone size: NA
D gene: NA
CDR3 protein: CASGGNTPEQYF
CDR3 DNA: TGCGCCAGTGGGGGAAACACCCCCGAGCAGTACTTC

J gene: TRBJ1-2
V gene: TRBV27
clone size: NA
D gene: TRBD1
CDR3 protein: CASTRDSNYGYTF
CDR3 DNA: TGTGCCAGCACCCGGGACAGCAACTATGGCTACACCTTC

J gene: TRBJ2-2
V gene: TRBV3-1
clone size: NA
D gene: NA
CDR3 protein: CASSQGVDTGELFF
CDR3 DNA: TGTGCCAGCAGCCAAGGTGTGGACACCGGGGAGCTGTTTTTT

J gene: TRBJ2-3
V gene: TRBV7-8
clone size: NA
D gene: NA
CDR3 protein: CASSFGVLPDTQYF
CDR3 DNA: TGTGCCAGCAGCTTCGGAGTTCTCCCAGATACGCAGTATTTT

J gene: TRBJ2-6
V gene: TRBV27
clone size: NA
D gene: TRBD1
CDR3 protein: CASSLRTGPDSGANVLTF
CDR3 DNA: TGTGCCAGCAGTTTAAGGACAGGGCCGGACTCTGGGGCCAACGTCCTGACTTTC

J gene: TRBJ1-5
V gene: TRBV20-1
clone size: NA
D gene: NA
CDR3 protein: CSAREGGDQPQHF
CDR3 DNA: TGCAGTGCTAGAGAGGGGGGGGATCAGCCCCAGCATTTT

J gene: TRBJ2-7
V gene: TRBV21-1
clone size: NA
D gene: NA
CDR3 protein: CASSKKGNHEQYF
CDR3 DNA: TGTGCCAGCAGCAAAAAGGGGAACCACGAGCAGTACTTC

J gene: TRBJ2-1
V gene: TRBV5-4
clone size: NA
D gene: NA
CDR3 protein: CASSLGAAAGEQFF
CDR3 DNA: TGTGCCAGCAGCTTAGGAGCGGCGGCGGGGGAGCAGTTCTTC

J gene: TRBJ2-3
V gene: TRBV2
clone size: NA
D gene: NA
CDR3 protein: CASSRWASDTDTQYF
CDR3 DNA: TGTGCCAGCAGTCGGTGGGCTAGCGACACAGATACGCAGTATTTT